One and the same sample provided the 29 T cell receptor beta chains below, sequenced in a study of blood T cell repertoires in COVID-19. Using immunoSEQ multiplex PCR, the repertoire was profiled, and TCRdb retains in-frame clones only, with some absent. The table records around 290,000 clones, 75% to 95% of them present only once. The source material was PBMCs or T cells enriched from blood (not recorded which). Every receptor here comes from a woman under 40 who had recovered from COVID-19.

This clone was found a few times. This sequence joins TRBV2 and TRBJ1-2; TRBD1 aligns across 9 bases. After removal of 9 bases from V and 5 bases from J, the junction contained 10 bases not matched to a gene. CDR1 is SNHLY, CDR2 FYNNEI, per germline. The CDR3 totals 14 residues. CDR3 loop: CARRNTGGAYGYTF. Written as DNA, the CDR3 is TGTGCCAGGAGAAATACAGGGGGCGCTTATGGCTACACCTTC.

This clone appeared a single time. The V call is TRBV7-9, the J call TRBJ1-1; tentative D call: TRBD1 (6 bases). CDR3 length equals 13 residues. In germline, CDR1 is SEHNR, CDR2 FQNEAQ (reference sequence). V was cut by 0 bases and J by 4 bases, with 6 bases left in between. The CDR3 protein is CASSLAQGTEAFF. CDR3 sequence (DNA): TGTGCCAGCAGCTTAGCACAGGGCACTGAAGCTTTCTTT. Full variable domain (rest looked up from reference TRBV7-9 and TRBJ1-1): DTGVSQNPRHKITKRGQNVTFRCDPISEHNRLYWYRQTLGQGPEFLTYFQNEAQLEKSRLLSDRFSAERPKGSFSTLEIQRTEQGDSAMYLCASSLAQGTEAFFGQGTRLTVV.

The chain has TRBV19 and TRBJ2-1; 8 nucleotides agree with TRBD1. This CDR3 comprises 15 residues. The J segment lost 8 bases and the V segment lost 3 bases, leaving 9 bases of the junction unmatched. Germline CDR1 and CDR2: LNHDA and SQIVND (reference sequence). Here the CDR3 reads CASSISRGPVDEQFF. DNA of the CDR3: TGTGCCAGTAGTATCAGCAGGGGGCCCGTCGATGAGCAGTTCTTC.

This clone was seen once. The J gene is TRBJ2-1, the V gene TRBV11-3; D is possibly TRBD1 (6 bases). CDR3 length: 16 residues. With 2 bases removed from V and 4 bases from J, the gap between germline ends came to 15 bases. From germline, CDR1 is SGHNT and CDR2 YENEEA. The CDR3 spells CASSLTEGGRYNEQFF. The CDR3 DNA sequence: TGTGCCAGCAGCTTAACCGAAGGGGGAAGGTACAATGAGCAGTTCTTC.

The DNA of the CDR3 is TGCAGCGCGTTACAGACAACTAATGAAAAACTGTTTTTT. Residues: CSALQTTNEKLFF. The rearrangement joins TRBV29-1 to TRBJ1-4; D is ambiguous. Trimming removed 7 bases from V and 0 bases from J, with 9 bases in between. The CDR3 loop spans 13 amino acids. Germline CDR1 is SQVTM and CDR2 is ANQGSEA.

This chain links TRBV7-2 with TRBJ2-2; no definite D call. Germline-derived CDR1 and CDR2 are SGHTA and FQGNSA. V was trimmed by 2 bases and J by 2 bases, leaving 9 bases between them. The CDR3 has 15 amino acids. The CDR3 reads CASSLTPSNTGELFF. CDR3 DNA: TGTGCCAGCAGCTTAACCCCGAGCAACACCGGGGAGCTGTTTTTT. The whole variable domain, filled in from reference TRBV7-2 and TRBJ2-2, reads GAGVSQSPSNKVTEKGKDVELRCDPISGHTALYWYRQSLGQGLEFLIYFQGNSAPDKSGLPSDRFSAERTGGSVSTLTIQRTQQEDSAVYLCASSLTPSNTGELFFGEGSRLTVL.

This chain uses TRBV5-6 with TRBJ2-3; 8 nucleotides align to TRBD2. The germline gives CDR1 SGHDT, CDR2 YYEEEE. The junction had 11 bases not matched to a gene; V was cut back by 6 bases and J by 5 bases. The CDR3 runs to 15 residues. CDR3 region: CASTGLAERLDTQYF. DNA for the CDR3: TGTGCCAGCACCGGACTAGCCGAACGTCTAGATACGCAGTATTTT.

This clone was seen just once. The chain combines TRBV5-1 with TRBJ2-2; 9 bases agree with TRBD2. CDR1 is SGHRS and CDR2 is YFSETQ in the germline V gene. Germline trimming cut 5 bases from V and 4 bases from J; bases unmatched to any gene: 9. The CDR3 is 16 residues long. The CDR3 reads CASSSSSGRVTGELFF. CDR3 in DNA: TGCGCCAGCAGTTCGAGTAGCGGGAGAGTCACCGGGGAGCTGTTTTTT.

The chain carries TRBV30 and TRBJ2-2, with a weak D call TRBD2 (6 bases). The CDR3 has 14 residues. Between the trimmed V and J ends, which lost 3 bases and 0 bases, there was a span of 8 bases. Germline V CDR1 and CDR2: GTSNPN, SVGIG (reference sequence). For the CDR3, the DNA is TGTGCCTGGAGGGCGGGACCGAACACCGGGGAGCTGTTTTTT. Its translation: CAWRAGPNTGELFF.

V usage is TRBV19 and J usage is TRBJ1-4, with TRBD1 matching over 7 bases. Germline V lookup: CDR1 LNHDA, CDR2 SQIVND (reference sequence). J lost 8 bases, V lost 5 bases, and 11 bases had no gene match. There are 15 residues in the CDR3. The CDR3, as DNA: TGTGCCAGTAGTCAACCGGGACAGCCTCACGAAAAACTGTTTTTT. This translates into CASSQPGQPHEKLFF.

CDR3 sequence reads: CASSNSTGGTYEQYF. The CDR3 region has the DNA TGTGCCAGCAGCAATTCGACAGGGGGAACCTACGAGCAGTACTTC. The gene calls are TRBV5-6 and TRBJ2-7; 9 bases map to TRBD1. The CDR3 length is 15 residues. Germline trimming cut 4 bases from V and 2 bases from J; bases unmatched to any gene: 7. CDR1 and CDR2 from the germline V gene are SGHDT and YYEEEE.

This clone was found many times. The CDR3 region is CASSRIAGGSHEQYF. The DNA of the CDR3 is TGTGCCAGCAGCCGAATAGCGGGAGGGTCCCACGAGCAGTACTTC. The chain has TRBV3-1 (or the pseudogene TRBV3-2) and TRBJ2-7; 11 bases map to TRBD2. This CDR3 region has 15 residues. CDR1 LGHDT and CDR2 YNNKEL come from the germline V gene (reference sequence). The V and J ends lost 4 bases and 5 bases, in that order; junction bases with no gene match: 7.

The chain combines TRBV11-3 with TRBJ2-2, with 7 bases fitting TRBD2. CDR1 is SGHNT and CDR2 is YENEEA in the germline V gene. With V trimmed by 3 bases and J by 5 bases, 9 bases remained unmatched. The CDR3 totals 16 residues. The CDR3 spells CASSFEPLGGTGELFF. The CDR3 region has the DNA TGTGCCAGCAGCTTTGAACCCTTGGGAGGGACCGGGGAGCTGTTTTTT.

V gene TRBV5-4 combines with J gene TRBJ2-1; 8 bases match TRBD1. The CDR3 consists of 14 residues. V gave up 4 bases and J gave up 5 bases; unmatched junction bases: 5. Germline-derived CDR1 and CDR2 are SGHNT and YYREEE (reference sequence). The DNA for the CDR3 is TGTGCCAGCAGCCAGGACAGGGTCAACAATGAGCAGTTCTTC. This codes for CASSQDRVNNEQFF.

The chain combines TRBV19 with TRBJ2-5; D perhaps matches TRBD2 (6 bases). CDR1 LNHDA and CDR2 SQIVND come from the germline V gene (reference sequence). Trimming took off 2 bases at V and 4 bases at J, with 26 bases between the two ends. The CDR3 consists of 19 residues. In DNA form, the CDR3 reads TGTGCCAGTAGTATATTGGGGACGCGCTCGTCGGGAGTACGAGAGACCCAGTACTTC. This translates into CASSILGTRSSGVRETQYF.

The chain combines TRBV28 with TRBJ1-5; D gene ambiguous. V was pared by 6 bases and J by 4 bases, with 7 bases between. Germline CDR1 MDHEN, CDR2 SYDVKM. The CDR3 is 12 amino acids. The CDR3 DNA reads as TGTGCCAGCAGACTCGAAAATCAGCCCCAGCATTTT. Protein: CASRLENQPQHF.

Only one count was recorded for this clone. V and J are TRBV6-5 and TRBJ1-2; TRBD1 matches 10 bases. CDR1 and CDR2 from the germline V gene are MNHEY and SVGAGI. The CDR3 consists of 16 residues. J was trimmed by 4 bases and V by 2 bases; bases with no gene match: 7. The CDR3 nucleotides read TGTGCCAGCAGTTACGCCCCGGGACAGGGGACCTATGGCTACACCTTC. The encoded protein is CASSYAPGQGTYGYTF.

This clone was recorded once. The chain couples TRBV20-1 to TRBJ2-5; TRBD2 aligns across 8 bases. The CDR3 contains 14 residues. V lost 3 bases to trimming and J lost 1 base; unmatched junction nucleotides: 4. Germline CDR1 is DFQATT and CDR2 is SNEGSKA (reference sequence). The CDR3 nucleotides read TGCAGTGCTAGTGATCTAGCGGGCCAAGAGACCCAGTACTTC. Translation: CSASDLAGQETQYF.

Of note for this clone: Other DNA sequences within the sample encode an identical CDR3. The rearrangement uses TRBV28 and TRBJ1-5; D is ambiguous. The CDR3 runs to 13 residues. The V end lost 5 bases, the J end lost 0 bases, and 5 bases lay between the germline ends. Germline V CDR1 and CDR2: MDHEN, SYDVKM. This CDR3 is CASSRDSNQPQHF. The CDR3 DNA follows: TGTGCCAGCAGTCGGGATAGCAATCAGCCCCAGCATTTT.

The J gene is TRBJ1-3, the V gene TRBV11-2; D may be TRBD1 (5 bases). Germline loops: CDR1 SGHAT, CDR2 FQNNGV. The V end was cut by 5 bases, the J end by 0 bases, with 14 bases between. The CDR3 has 16 amino acids. The CDR3 coding sequence is TGTGCCAGCAGCCGACGGGGGGGAGGCTCTGGAAACACCATATATTTT. Residues: CASSRRGGGSGNTIYF. Using reference TRBV11-2 and TRBJ1-3 for the parts outside the CDR3, the full variable domain is EAGVAQSPRYKIIEKRQSVAFWCNPISGHATLYWYQQILGQGPKLLIQFQNNGVVDDSQLPKDRFSAERLKGVDSTLKIQPAKLEDSAVYLCASSRRGGGSGNTIYFGEGSWLTVV.

The V gene is TRBV15, the J gene TRBJ1-5; 9 bases are shared with TRBD1. The V and J ends lost 5 bases and 4 bases, in that order; junction bases with no gene match: 6. CDR3 length: 15 residues. In germline, CDR1 is LNHNV, CDR2 YYDKDF (reference sequence). The CDR3 is CATSPGQGDNQPQHF. CDR3 nucleotides: TGTGCCACCAGCCCGGGACAGGGAGATAATCAGCCCCAGCATTTT.

This chain uses TRBV27 with TRBJ2-3; 8 nucleotides match TRBD1. The V gene end was trimmed by 3 bases and the J gene end by 5 bases; junction bases not matched to a gene: 4. Germline assignment: CDR1 MNHEY and CDR2 SMNVEV (reference sequence). The CDR3 spans 14 residues. The CDR3: CASSLGRGRDTQYF. The CDR3 DNA sequence: TGTGCCAGCAGTTTGGGCAGGGGGCGAGATACGCAGTATTTT.

The chain employs TRBV6-2 or TRBV6-3 and TRBJ2-6, with 9 nucleotides matching TRBD1. The length of the CDR3 is 17 residues. CDR1 and CDR2 from the germline V gene are MNHEY and SVGEGT. J gave up 2 bases and V 5 bases, and 7 bases lay outside the gene matches. The CDR3 loop is CASSPGDRGTGANVLTF. CDR3 coding DNA: TGTGCCAGCAGTCCCGGCGACAGGGGGACTGGGGCCAACGTCCTGACTTTC.

The chain links TRBV7-2 to TRBJ2-7; the match to TRBD2 covers 7 bases. V lost 5 bases and J lost 0; bases outside the gene matches: 13. The CDR3 covers 17 residues. The V gene's germline CDR1 is SGHTA and CDR2 FQGNSA. DNA for the CDR3: TGTGCCAGCAGCCAAACGTTACGTCGCGGGAGCTCCTACGAGCAGTACTTC. It specifies CASSQTLRRGSSYEQYF. Full variable domain (rest looked up from reference TRBV7-2 and TRBJ2-7): GAGVSQSPSNKVTEKGKDVELRCDPISGHTALYWYRQSLGQGLEFLIYFQGNSAPDKSGLPSDRFSAERTGGSVSTLTIQRTQQEDSAVYLCASSQTLRRGSSYEQYFGPGTRLTVT.

The V gene is TRBV19, the J gene TRBJ2-1, with D perhaps TRBD2 (6 bases). Trimming pared 3 bases from V and 7 bases from J, leaving 13 bases between. CDR1 LNHDA and CDR2 SQIVND come from the germline V gene (reference sequence). CDR3 length: 14 residues. CDR3 sequence: CASSIERDWNEQFF. DNA for the CDR3: TGTGCCAGTAGTATTGAACGGGACTGGAATGAGCAGTTCTTC. Together with reference TRBV19 and TRBJ2-1, the CDR3 gives the full variable domain: DGGITQSPKYLFRKEGQNVTLSCEQNLNHDAMYWYRQDPGQGLRLIYYSQIVNDFQKGDIAEGYSVSREKKESFPLTVTSAQKNPTAFYLCASSIERDWNEQFFGPGTRLTVL.

The chain couples TRBV27 to TRBJ2-1, with TRBD2 matching 9 bases. With V trimmed by 3 bases and J by 4 bases, 7 bases remained unmatched. The CDR3 is 16 residues long. Germline-derived CDR1 and CDR2 are MNHEY and SMNVEV (reference sequence). CDR3 nucleotides: TGTGCCAGCAGTTTTTCGGCGGGAGGGCCTTACAATGAGCAGTTCTTC. It translates to CASSFSAGGPYNEQFF.

In DNA, the CDR3 is TGTGCCAGCAGCGAACGAGGGACAGGGGTCGGAAACACCATATATTTT. Protein: CASSERGTGVGNTIYF. The V and J genes are TRBV9 and TRBJ1-3, with 10 bases matching TRBD1. Germline assignment: CDR1 SGDLS and CDR2 YYNGEE. The CDR3 loop spans 16 amino acids. Trimming removed 3 bases from V and 4 bases from J; junction bases left unmatched: 7.

CDR3 amino acids: CASTVASGGGNTIYF. In DNA form, the CDR3 reads TGTGCCAGCACCGTCGCATCAGGAGGGGGAAACACCATATATTTT. The chain employs TRBV7-6 and TRBJ1-3; unclear D gene. CDR1 and CDR2 (germline): SGHVS, FNYEAQ. Between the trimmed V and J ends, which lost 7 bases and 4 bases, there was a span of 17 bases. The CDR3 covers 15 residues.

This chain joins TRBV4-3 and TRBJ2-7, with D perhaps TRBD1 (5 bases). The length of the CDR3 is 15 residues. Germline CDR1 LGHNA, CDR2 YSLEER. Trimming stripped 0 bases from V and 4 bases from J, with 13 bases between. Here the CDR3 DNA reads TGCGCCAGCAGCCAAGATCAGGGTATCTTATACGAGCAGTACTTC. This encodes CASSQDQGILYEQYF.